This T cell receptor beta chain was identified in a study of cytomegalovirus exposure and HLA in healthy donors. The wider study: Tens of millions of unique TCRs, all from HLA-typed donors, were included in an early release of the data. General observations from the study: A link between a missense DCLRE1C variant and TCR beta V- and J-gene trimming emerged from a later analysis.

This clone was found a few times. The antigen is unknown. 60 Vbeta and 13 Jbeta primers were used in PCR. The protocol was immunoSEQ multiplex PCR, while the TCRdb copy is restricted to in-frame clones and leaves out a portion. Here the sample spans about 70,000 clones, 68% being singletons. V was cut by 3 bases and J by 0 bases, with 10 bases left in between. The germline V gene has CDR1 SGDLS and CDR2 YYNGEE. The CDR3 totals 16 residues. The chain joins TRBV9 to TRBJ2-6; possible D gene TRBD2, 5 bases. Sequencing was performed on PBMCs. The receptor's source is a man aged 40-49 years in good health and CMV-seropositive. CDR3 nucleotide sequence: TGTGCCAGCAGCGCCCCCCGGGACTCTGGGGCCAACGTCCTGACTTTC. Amino acid sequence: CASSAPRDSGANVLTF.